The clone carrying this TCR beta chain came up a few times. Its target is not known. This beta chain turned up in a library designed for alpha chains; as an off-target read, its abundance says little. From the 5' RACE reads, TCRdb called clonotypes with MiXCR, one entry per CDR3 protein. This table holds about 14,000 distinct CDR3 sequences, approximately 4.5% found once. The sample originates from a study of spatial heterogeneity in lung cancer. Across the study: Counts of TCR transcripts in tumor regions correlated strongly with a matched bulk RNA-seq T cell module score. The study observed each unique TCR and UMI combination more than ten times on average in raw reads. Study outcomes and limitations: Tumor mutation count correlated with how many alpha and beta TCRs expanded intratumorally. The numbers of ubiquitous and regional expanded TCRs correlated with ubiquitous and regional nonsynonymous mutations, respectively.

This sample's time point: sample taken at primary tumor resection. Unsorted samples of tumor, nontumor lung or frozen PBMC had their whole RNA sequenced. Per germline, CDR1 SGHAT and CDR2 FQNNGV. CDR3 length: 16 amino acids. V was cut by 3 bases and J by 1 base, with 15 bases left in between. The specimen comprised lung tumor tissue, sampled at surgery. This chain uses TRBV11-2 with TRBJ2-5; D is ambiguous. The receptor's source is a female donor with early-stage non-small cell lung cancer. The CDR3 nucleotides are TGTGCCAGCAGCTTTTGGGGAAACCGTCTCCAAGAGACCCAGTACTTC. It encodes CASSFWGNRLQETQYF. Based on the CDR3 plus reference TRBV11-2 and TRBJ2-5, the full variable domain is EAGVAQSPRYKIIEKRQSVAFWCNPISGHATLYWYQQILGQGPKLLIQFQNNGVVDDSQLPKDRFSAERLKGVDSTLKIQPAKLEDSAVYLCASSFWGNRLQETQYFGPGTRLLVL.